Listed below are T cell receptor beta chains from one sample, sequenced in a study of shared clonotypes between healthy human individuals. Generated by immunoSEQ multiplex PCR, the TCRdb table keeps only in-frame clones and is missing some. The data show about 190,000 clones, about 68% seen once. Material for sequencing was memory CD4+ T cells sorted from blood. All receptors derive from a man aged 30 to 45 in good health. Each CDR3 is given with its conserved first and last residue. The order of the fields is clone size, J gene, V gene, D gene, CDR3 DNA, CDR3 protein. A D gene is named only where the DNA matches it firmly. The size entry is marked missing in some rows and otherwise reads once, few, many or a size class.

>-|TRBJ2-7|TRBV19|-
TGTGCCAGTAGTATTGGAACACCTTACGAGCAGTACTTC
CASSIGTPYEQYF
>-|TRBJ2-3|TRBV25-1|-
TGTGCCAGCACCCCGGCAGGCACAGATACGCAGTATTTT
CASTPAGTDTQYF
>-|TRBJ1-3|TRBV5-1|-
TGCGCCAGCAGCTTGGCCGACACGAGCTCTGGAAACACCATATATTTT
CASSLADTSSGNTIYF
>-|TRBJ2-2|TRBV4-3|-
TGCGCCAGCAGCCAAGAAGTGCTGGACACCGGGGAGCTGTTTTTT
CASSQEVLDTGELFF
>-|TRBJ1-2|TRBV19|-
TGTGCCAGTAGTATAGTCACAGGTGTCGATGGCTACACCTTC
CASSIVTGVDGYTF
>-|TRBJ1-2|TRBV6-1|-
TGTGCCAGCAGTGAATGGACACCTAACTATGGCTACACCTTC
CASSEWTPNYGYTF
>once|TRBJ2-7|TRBV5-1|TRBD2
TGCGCCAGCAGCCGGACCTCAGCACTTAGCGGGTCTTCTGACGAGCAGTACTTC
CASSRTSALSGSSDEQYF
>-|TRBJ2-3|TRBV7-6|TRBD1
TGTGCCAGCAGCTTGGCTACAGGGGTTCGGGTAGATACGCAGTATTTT
CASSLATGVRVDTQYF
>-|TRBJ1-1|TRBV28|-
TGTGCCAGCAGTCCACCGGGGGGAGGTAACACTGAAGCTTTCTTT
CASSPPGGGNTEAFF
>-|TRBJ1-4|TRBV18|TRBD1
TGTGCCAGCTCCCCGTCCGCGGGACAGGGGTCTGCCGGTGAAAAACTGTTTTTT
CASSPSAGQGSAGEKLFF
>few|TRBJ2-7|TRBV4-3|-
TGCGCCAGCAGCCAAGATCTTGCTGGAACCTACGAGCAGTACTTC
CASSQDLAGTYEQYF
>-|TRBJ2-7|TRBV19|TRBD1
TGTGCCAGTCGGCGGGCGGGACAGGGGTCCGAGCAGTACTTC
CASRRAGQGSEQYF
>-|TRBJ2-1|TRBV5-4|TRBD1
TGTGCCAGCAGCTTCGACAGGGAGAGCTCCTACAATGAGCAGTTCTTC
CASSFDRESSYNEQFF
>-|TRBJ1-1|TRBV15|-
TGTGCCACCAGCAGAGATCAATGGGGTGAAGCTTTCTTT
CATSRDQWGEAFF
>-|TRBJ2-5|TRBV5-1|TRBD1
TGCGCCAGCGGTAGACAGGGACAAGAGACCCAGTACTTC
CASGRQGQETQYF
>-|TRBJ2-1|TRBV5-1|-
TGCGCCAGCAGCACGGATCAGCCGGGGTACAATGAGCAGTTCTTC
CASSTDQPGYNEQFF
>many|TRBJ2-1|TRBV5-1|-
TGCGCCAGCAGCTTGGCCAGGGAGCAGTTCTTC
CASSLAREQFF
>few|TRBJ2-7|TRBV6-4|TRBD2
TGTGCCAGCCCTACTAGCGGGAGTTTTCACGAGCAGTACTTC
CASPTSGSFHEQYF
>-|TRBJ2-5|TRBV4-1|TRBD2
TGCGCCAGCAGGCCCATAGCGGGAGGAAAAGAGACCCAGTACTTC
CASRPIAGGKETQYF
>-|TRBJ2-7|TRBV4-2|-
TGTGCCAGCAGCCAGGGTGACGGGGCAGGGGCCTACGAGCAGTACTTC
CASSQGDGAGAYEQYF
>-|TRBJ2-7|TRBV20-1|-
TGCAGTGTTGAGACACGCGAGCAGTGGTACTTC
CSVETREQWYF
>-|TRBJ2-7|TRBV28|TRBD1
TGTGCCAGCAGATCCAGGGGGTACGAGCAGTACTTC
CASRSRGYEQYF
>few|TRBJ2-5|TRBV18|-
TGTGCCAGCTCACTCATTGGGCCGCAGGGAGAACAAGAGACCCAGTACTTC
CASSLIGPQGEQETQYF
>-|TRBJ2-4|TRBV7-2|TRBD1
TGTGCCAGCAGCACCCAGGGGGCTGGTATAGCCAAAAACATTCAGTACTTC
CASSTQGAGIAKNIQYF
>-|TRBJ1-5|TRBV28|TRBD1
TGTGCCAGCAGTTCGACAGGGGGCCCCAATCAGCCCCAGCATTTT
CASSSTGGPNQPQHF
>-|TRBJ2-1|TRBV18|-
TGTGCCAGCTCATCGGGACGGGACAATGAGCAGTTCTTC
CASSSGRDNEQFF
>-|TRBJ2-6|TRBV9|TRBD2
TGTGCCAGCAGTCTAGGACTAGCGGATTACTCTGGGGCCAACGTCCTGACTTTC
CASSLGLADYSGANVLTF
>few|TRBJ2-1|TRBV5-1|TRBD2
TGCGCCAGCAGCTTCCGCGCCGGGACTAGCGGGAGTGGCAATGAGCAGTTCTTC
CASSFRAGTSGSGNEQFF
>-|TRBJ2-1|TRBV5-1|TRBD2
TGCGCCAGCAGCTTTGGGACTAGCGGATCCTACAATGAGCAGTTCTTC
CASSFGTSGSYNEQFF
>once|TRBJ2-1|TRBV10-3|-
TGTGCCATAACCGGGACACAGGACAATGAGCAGTTCTTC
CAITGTQDNEQFF
>-|TRBJ2-2|TRBV4-1|-
TGCGCCAGCAGCCAAGATCGGCGACAATCCATCACCGGGGAGCTGTTTTTT
CASSQDRRQSITGELFF
>-|TRBJ2-7|TRBV7-6|-
TGTGCCAGCAGCTCACAGGGTTCCTACGAGCAGTACTTC
CASSSQGSYEQYF
>few|TRBJ2-3|TRBV6-1|TRBD1
TGTGCCAGCAGTGAATGGGGACAGGACACAGATACGCAGTATTTT
CASSEWGQDTDTQYF
>-|TRBJ2-1|TRBV9|-
TGTGCCAGCAGCGCCGACTCCTGGAGGGACTCCTACAATGAGCAGTTCTTC
CASSADSWRDSYNEQFF
>few|TRBJ2-1|TRBV10-3|TRBD2
TGTGCCATCAGTGACCTAGCGGGAGCCAATGAGCAGTTCTTC
CAISDLAGANEQFF
>-|TRBJ2-1|TRBV29-1|-
TGCAGCGTTGAAGATCATTGGGTACCCTCAGGGAATGAGCAGTTCTTC
CSVEDHWVPSGNEQFF
>-|TRBJ2-5|TRBV28|-
TGTGCCAGCAGTTTCCGTTCTTTAGGGGGGCGACACGAGACCCAGTACTTC
CASSFRSLGGRHETQYF
>few|TRBJ2-7|TRBV29-1|TRBD2
TGCAGCGTTGAAGAGATCGGGGACGGGGGGTACGAGCAGTACTTC
CSVEEIGDGGYEQYF
>once|TRBJ2-1|TRBV7-9|-
TGTGCCAGCAGCTTCCCGAGGCGGTTAGATGAGCAGTTCTTC
CASSFPRRLDEQFF
>-|TRBJ1-2|TRBV9|TRBD1
TGTGCCAGCAGCGTAGACCAGGGGGCTGACTATGGCTACACCTTC
CASSVDQGADYGYTF
>many|TRBJ2-5|TRBV29-1|-
TGCAGCGCGGGGGAGGCCCAGTACTTC
CSAGEAQYF
>-|TRBJ1-3|TRBV18|-
TGTGCCAGCTCACCAGACAGACCTTCTGGAAACACCATATATTTT
CASSPDRPSGNTIYF
>many|TRBJ1-4|TRBV5-5|TRBD1
TGTGCCAGCAGCTGGGGAGGACAGGGACACGTCGAGGAAAAACTGTTTTTT
CASSWGGQGHVEEKLFF
>-|TRBJ2-5|TRBV5-4|TRBD1
TGTGCCAGCAGCCTTGGGACAGGGGGAGGAGAGACCCAGTACTTC
CASSLGTGGGETQYF
>-|TRBJ1-1|TRBV10-3|TRBD1
TGTGCCATCAGGGACAGGAAAACTGAAGCTTTCTTT
CAIRDRKTEAFF
>few|TRBJ2-1|TRBV18|-
TGTGCCAGCTCACCGGCGGGAAGGGGCGGGGTGCAGTTCTTC
CASSPAGRGGVQFF
>once|TRBJ2-3|TRBV28|-
TGTGCCAGCAGGGATTTCAAAGATACGCAGTATTTT
CASRDFKDTQYF
>-|TRBJ2-2|TRBV29-1|TRBD1
TGCAGCGTTGAAGGTCCGACAGGGTTGGGCGGGGAGCTGTTTTTT
CSVEGPTGLGGELFF
>-|TRBJ2-6|TRBV5-1|-
TGCGCCAGCAGCTTCAACGATCCCTCGGCCGCGTCGGCTGGGGCCAACGTCCTGACTTTC
CASSFNDPSAASAGANVLTF
>-|TRBJ2-5|TRBV29-1|TRBD1
TGCAGCGTCTCAGGGGGCCAAGAGACCCAGTACTTC
CSVSGGQETQYF
>once|TRBJ2-1|TRBV11-3|TRBD2
TGTGCCAGCAGCTTGCCGGCGGTAGCGGGAAGGGGGAATGAGCAGTTCTTC
CASSLPAVAGRGNEQFF
>-|TRBJ2-1|TRBV2|TRBD2
TGTGCCAGCAGTGGGACTAGCGGGGGGAGCAATGAGCAGTTCTTC
CASSGTSGGSNEQFF
>-|TRBJ2-3|TRBV7-2|TRBD2
TGTGCCAGCAGCTTAAAAACTAGCGAAGCAGATACGCAGTATTTT
CASSLKTSEADTQYF